This T cell receptor (beta chain) was recovered during a study of a mutant IDH1 vaccine in newly diagnosed glioma. Overall study: The start of vaccination came 4-6 weeks after radiotherapy alone, or with temozolomide cycles.

Germline V lookup: CDR1 MNHEY, CDR2 SVGAGI. The CDR3 is made up of 12 amino acids. V lost 7 bases, J lost 9 bases, and 13 bases lay in between. Assay used: immunoSEQ multiplex PCR; TCRdb lists only in-frame clones, some missing. The sample lists approximately 57,000 clones; roughly 81% were seen once. Time point denoted: week 23, last vaccination. Each vaccine dose was 300 ug of mutant IDH1 20-mer peptide, with topical imiquimod. As regards this clone: The antigen is unknown.

The V call is TRBV6-5, the J call TRBJ1-5; unclear D gene. The origin of this receptor is a woman between 40 and 55 years old with glioma. Some clones in this sample may be carry-over from other donors' samples. The sample consisted of PBMCs, taken from a glioma patient whose treatment included an IDH1 peptide vaccine. In DNA, the CDR3 is TGTGCCAGCACCTCCCCTAGTGCGCCCCAGCATTTT. Amino acids: CASTSPSAPQHF.